The present entry profiles one TCR beta chain with its context. This specimen belongs to a study of T cell responses to AZD1222 COVID-19 vaccine. Trimming took 0 bases from V and 6 from J, leaving 9 bases between them. This CDR3 has 13 residues. Germline assignment: CDR1 LGHNA and CDR2 YSLEER. Measured with immunoSEQ multiplex PCR; TCRdb has only the in-frame clones, and not every one. In the table there are 90,000 to 120,000 clones, roughly 87% of which are singletons. This TCR derives from an adult in good health. The sample was peripheral blood, taken on day 0 of AZD1222 vaccination. J is TRBJ2-7 and V is TRBV4-3; D is uncertain. The CDR3 nucleotides are TGCGCCAGCAGCCAAGAGGGGTTGGGCGAGCAGTACTTC. This codes for CASSQEGLGEQYF.